The 31 T cell receptor beta chains below all came from one sample that was sequenced in a study of T cells in Graves' hyperthyroidism and ophthalmopathy. Amplification targeted TCR beta CDR3 regions from RNA transcripts. The primer set for the first-round RT-PCR of the TCR CDR3 was HTBI. From the multiplex PCR reads, TCRdb called clonotypes with MiXCR, one entry per CDR3 protein. The sample holds over 500,000 distinct CDR3 sequences, approximately 15% seen once. The sequencing sample was made of blood. All receptors come from a woman between 40 and 50 years old with Graves' hyperthyroidism.

This clonotype has at least ten counts. The gene calls are TRBV12-3 or TRBV12-4 and TRBJ2-5, with 9 bases matching TRBD1. Trimming at V came to 6 bases and at J to 3 bases, leaving 5 bases not matched to a gene. This CDR3 has 14 amino acids. In nucleotides, the CDR3 is TGTGCCAGCAGGGGAACAGGGGGCGAAGAGACCCAGTACTTC. It encodes CASRGTGGEETQYF.

In this sample, this clonotype turned up a few times. The genes are TRBV29-1 and TRBJ2-7; TRBD2 agrees at 7 bases. Germline values: CDR1 SQVTM, CDR2 ANQGSEA. With 6 bases clipped from V and 0 bases from J, the junction kept 5 bases outside the gene matches. This CDR3 region has 13 residues. The CDR3 here is CSVEAGDSYEQYF. CDR3 nucleotides: TGCAGCGTCGAGGCGGGGGACTCCTACGAGCAGTACTTC.

This clonotype was counted ten times or more. The chain recombines TRBV6-1 with TRBJ2-1, with 7 bases identical to TRBD1. The CDR3 runs 18 residues. CDR1 is MNHNS, CDR2 SASEGT, per germline. The trim removed 0 bases at V and 2 bases at J, leaving 10 bases unmatched. CDR3 bases: TGTGCCAGCAGTGAAGCGGAGGACAGGAAAGGAACCTACAATGAGCAGTTCTTC. Translation gives CASSEAEDRKGTYNEQFF.

The chain links TRBV10-2 to TRBJ1-5; D remains unclear. CDR1 is WSHSY, CDR2 SAAADI, per germline. The V end was cut by 4 bases, the J end by 2 bases, with 18 bases between. This CDR3 has 17 residues. The CDR3 region has the DNA TGCGCCAGCAGTGGGAAACGTGGGGTAGATGGCAATCAGCCCCAGCATTTT. Encoded protein: CASSGKRGVDGNQPQHF.

This clonotype was counted at least ten times. The gene calls are TRBV5-1 and TRBJ1-5; a possible D gene is TRBD1 (6 bases). CDR3 length: 16 amino acids. The ends were cut back, 0 bases at V and 4 bases at J, with 14 bases in the middle. Germline assignment: CDR1 SGHRS and CDR2 YFSETQ. CDR3 sequence: CASSLGTGTPNQPQHF. DNA for the CDR3: TGCGCCAGCAGCTTGGGCACCGGGACACCGAATCAGCCCCAGCATTTT.

The V call is TRBV5-8, the J call TRBJ1-5; D is possibly TRBD1 (6 bases). The germline gives CDR1 SGHTS, CDR2 YDEGEE. The V and J ends lost 2 bases and 1 base respectively, with 13 bases between them. CDR3 length: 16 amino acids. CDR3: CASSFGTTSSNQPQHF. Here the CDR3 DNA reads TGTGCCAGCAGCTTTGGGACAACCTCGAGCAATCAGCCCCAGCATTTT.

Only one count was recorded for this clonotype. This chain uses TRBV6-2 or TRBV6-3 with TRBJ2-1; 12 bases fit TRBD2. Trimming at V came to 10 bases and at J to 6 bases, leaving 4 bases not matched to a gene. The CDR3 is 13 residues long. The germline V gene encodes CDR1 MNHEY and CDR2 SVGEGT. The DNA of the CDR3 is TGTGCCACCCTGACTAGCGGGGGCAATGAGCAGTTCTTC. Its translation: CATLTSGGNEQFF.

The J gene is TRBJ2-1, the V gene TRBV25-1, with D maybe TRBD2 (6 bases). V gave up 1 base and J gave up 8 bases, with 15 bases separating them. This CDR3 is 15 amino acids long. Looked up from germline, CDR1 is MGHDK and CDR2 is SYGVNS. The chain's CDR3 is CASSEFKGGRDEQFF. CDR3 nucleotides: TGTGCCAGCAGTGAATTTAAAGGAGGGCGCGATGAGCAGTTCTTC. The full variable domain, rest sourced from reference TRBV25-1 and TRBJ2-1, is EADIYQTPRYLVIGTGKKITLECSQTMGHDKMYWYQQDPGMELHLIHYSYGVNSTEKGDLSSESTVSRIRTEHFPLTLESARPSHTSQYLCASSEFKGGRDEQFFGPGTRLTVL.

Ten or more counts support this clonotype. This sequence joins TRBV29-1 and TRBJ2-7, with TRBD1 as a possible D gene (6 bases). The ends were cut back, 6 bases at V and 5 bases at J, with 20 bases in the middle. The germline CDR1 and CDR2 sequences are SQVTM and ANQGSEA. The CDR3 extends over 14 amino acids. CDR3 amino acids: CSVAQLDRSHEQYF. The CDR3 region has the DNA TGCAGCGTCGCACAACTCGACAGGTCCCACGAGCAGTACTTC.

This clonotype was counted between two and nine times. This chain links TRBV10-3 with TRBJ2-3; tentative D call: TRBD1 (5 bases). CDR1 is ENHRY and CDR2 is SYGVKD in the germline V gene. The V end lost 8 bases, the J end lost 2 bases, and 11 bases lay between the germline ends. CDR3 size: 13 residues. The CDR3 nucleotides are TGTGCCATCTCTAGGGGCATCACAGATACGCAGTATTTT. As protein: CAISRGITDTQYF.

This clonotype was counted at least ten times. This rearrangement joins TRBV3-1 to TRBJ2-7; D gene uncertain. Trimming removed 1 base from V and 4 bases from J, with 11 bases in between. This CDR3 region has 14 residues. The germline V gene has CDR1 LGHDT and CDR2 YNNKEL (reference sequence). The CDR3 protein is CASSQATERYEQYF. CDR3 bases: TGTGCCAGCAGCCAAGCTACAGAGCGTTACGAGCAGTACTTC.

This clonotype was seen only a few times. This chain connects TRBV29-1 to TRBJ1-1; no clear D gene. V shed 4 bases and J shed 11 bases, with 14 bases lying between them. Germline loops: CDR1 SQVTM, CDR2 ANQGSEA. The CDR3 spans 11 residues. CDR3 DNA sequence: TGCAGCGTTGGGACGGGGTCGTCGGCTTTCTTT. Its protein product is CSVGTGSSAFF.

This clonotype was found many times. The chain couples TRBV3-1 to TRBJ2-1; 7 positions match TRBD1. CDR1 is LGHDT and CDR2 is YNNKEL in the germline V gene (reference sequence). Trimming removed 0 bases from V and 2 bases from J; junction bases left unmatched: 10. The CDR3 is made up of 18 amino acids. CDR3 DNA sequence: TGTGCCAGCAGCCAAGATCCCACGGGACAGCGTACCTACAATGAGCAGTTCTTC. Amino acid sequence: CASSQDPTGQRTYNEQFF.

The rearrangement links TRBV4-3 to TRBJ1-2, with D possibly TRBD1 on 6 matching bases. Trimming took off 0 bases at V and 6 bases at J, with 11 bases between the two ends. Germline CDR1 reads LGHNA; CDR2 reads YSLEER. The CDR3 length is 14 residues. The CDR3 DNA reads as TGCGCCAGCAGCCAAGAAGGGGGGCCCCATGGCTACACCTTC. Encoded protein: CASSQEGGPHGYTF.

This clonotype was seen many times. The CDR3 bases are TGTGCCAGCAGCAGACAGGGAGGGGGGTACAATGAGCAGTTCTTC. Residues: CASSRQGGGYNEQFF. The rearrangement uses TRBV11-2 and TRBJ2-1; D may correspond to TRBD1 or TRBD2 (7 bases each). V lost 5 bases and J lost 4, with 15 bases in between. This CDR3 is built from 15 residues. Germline CDR1 SGHAT, CDR2 FQNNGV.

The gene calls are TRBV9 and TRBJ1-2, with 8 bases matching TRBD1. This CDR3 contains 14 residues. Germline-derived CDR1 and CDR2 are SGDLS and YYNGEE. V gave up 5 bases and J gave up 3 bases; unmatched junction bases: 6. The CDR3 sequence: CASSRPGGYYGYTF. As DNA, the CDR3 is TGTGCCAGCAGTCGACCAGGGGGCTACTATGGCTACACCTTC.

This clonotype occurred once. The V and J genes are TRBV28 and TRBJ2-7; either TRBD1 or TRBD2 may supply D (7 bases each). CDR1 MDHEN and CDR2 SYDVKM come from the germline V gene. V gave up 4 bases and J gave up 7 bases, with 20 bases separating them. The CDR3 is made up of 15 amino acids. CDR3 bases: TGTGCCAGCAGTTCTCTCAACAGGGGAGGGGGGGAGCAGTACTTC. Protein product: CASSSLNRGGGEQYF.

The sample holds many counts of this clonotype. The J gene is TRBJ2-2, the V gene TRBV28; D remains unclear. Germline CDR1 is MDHEN and CDR2 is SYDVKM. The CDR3 extends over 12 amino acids. The V gene lost 6 bases and the J gene lost 6 bases, with 8 bases spanning the gap. This CDR3 is CASRLASGELFF. The CDR3 DNA sequence: TGTGCCAGCAGATTAGCATCCGGGGAGCTGTTTTTT.

This clonotype was seen at least ten times. The chain employs TRBV6-1 and TRBJ2-7, with 9 positions matching TRBD1. The junction had 9 bases not matched to a gene; V was cut back by 6 bases and J by 6 bases. The CDR3 is 14 amino acids. Per germline, CDR1 MNHNS and CDR2 SASEGT. The CDR3 DNA is TGTGCCAGCAGCGAGCACAGGGGGCGCTTCGAGCAGTACTTC. It specifies CASSEHRGRFEQYF.

The rearrangement links TRBV6-1 to TRBJ2-6; D is unclear. The CDR3 extends over 17 amino acids. Trimming took 1 base from V and 3 from J, leaving 13 bases between them. Germline-derived CDR1 and CDR2 are MNHNS and SASEGT. CDR3 in DNA: TGTGCCAGCAGTGAAGGAGGCCACCTCGGTGGGGCCAACGTCCTGACTTTC. Amino acid sequence: CASSEGGHLGGANVLTF.

This clonotype was counted many times. The V gene is TRBV4-1, the J gene TRBJ2-7; 9 bases match TRBD1. The junction had 5 bases not matched to a gene; V was cut back by 2 bases and J by 3 bases. Germline CDR1 and CDR2: MGHRA and YSYEKL. The CDR3 sequence is 15 residues long. CDR3 sequence reads: CASSQTGTGNYEQYF. CDR3 bases: TGCGCCAGCAGCCAAACCGGGACAGGGAACTACGAGCAGTACTTC.

This clonotype was picked up many times. The chain has TRBV18 and TRBJ2-3; the D gene is possibly TRBD1 (5 bases). Trimming cost V 6 bases and J 6 bases, with 13 bases left between them. The CDR3 consists of 13 residues. Germline V lookup: CDR1 KGHSH, CDR2 LQKENI. CDR3 nucleotides: TGTGCCAGCTCCCTTTCAGGGTTGGATACGCAGTATTTT. As protein: CASSLSGLDTQYF.

This clonotype was counted between two and nine times. The chain combines TRBV2 with TRBJ2-2; D is unclear. The V and J ends lost 10 bases and 3 bases respectively, with 15 bases between them. The CDR3 length is 14 residues. The germline V gene encodes CDR1 SNHLY and CDR2 FYNNEI. This CDR3 reads CAILRHRDTGELFF. Here the CDR3 DNA reads TGTGCCATCCTCAGACATAGGGACACCGGGGAGCTGTTTTTT. The whole variable domain, filled in from reference TRBV2 and TRBJ2-2, reads EPEVTQTPSHQVTQMGQEVILRCVPISNHLYFYWYRQILGQKVEFLVSFYNNEISEKSEIFDDQFSVERPDGSNFTLKIRSTKLEDSAMYFCAILRHRDTGELFFGEGSRLTVL.

This clonotype was seen many times. The V gene is TRBV10-2, the J gene TRBJ2-5; the match to TRBD2 covers 10 bases. Germline-derived CDR1 and CDR2 are WSHSY and SAAADI. V gave up 3 bases and J gave up 5 bases; unmatched junction bases: 6. The CDR3 sequence is 15 residues long. The CDR3 is CASSDPGLAKETQYF. For the CDR3, the DNA is TGCGCCAGCAGTGACCCGGGACTAGCGAAGGAGACCCAGTACTTC.

This clonotype was counted at least ten times. Written as DNA, the CDR3 is TGTGCCAGCAGGTTTGGGACAGTATACGAGCAGTACTTC. Protein sequence: CASRFGTVYEQYF. This chain connects TRBV6-2 or TRBV6-3 to TRBJ2-7; 7 bases map to TRBD1. The CDR3 extends over 13 amino acids. CDR1 and CDR2 from the germline V gene are MNHEY and SVGEGT. J was trimmed by 4 bases and V by 6 bases; bases with no gene match: 6.

Ten or more counts support this clonotype. This chain joins TRBV5-6 and TRBJ2-7; no reliable D call. CDR3 length: 12 amino acids. Per germline, CDR1 SGHDT and CDR2 YYEEEE. Trimming left V 3 bases short and J 6 bases short, with 10 bases between. The CDR3 loop reads CASSSTRLEQYF. DNA of the CDR3: TGTGCCAGCAGCTCGACACGACTCGAGCAGTACTTC.

This clonotype has only a few counts. The chain links TRBV10-1 to TRBJ2-1, with D unresolved. CDR3 length equals 16 residues. V lost 3 bases to trimming and J lost 0 bases, with 12 bases between them. Germline CDR1 and CDR2: WNHNN and SYGVQD (reference sequence). DNA for the CDR3: TGCGCCAGCAGTGAAAGGAGAACGAGCTCCTACAATGAGCAGTTCTTC. It yields the protein CASSERRTSSYNEQFF.

This clonotype was seen repeatedly, ten times or more. The chain combines TRBV28 with TRBJ2-4, with TRBD2 as a possible D gene (6 bases). V dropped 3 bases and J dropped 0 bases, with 12 bases sitting between them. The CDR3 runs 16 residues. Germline CDR1 MDHEN, CDR2 SYDVKM. The CDR3 nucleotides read TGTGCCAGCAGTTTTCACGGAGCGGGAGCCAAAAACATTCAGTACTTC. This translates into CASSFHGAGAKNIQYF.

This clonotype was counted at least ten times. This chain links TRBV20-1 with TRBJ2-3; 10 nucleotides align to TRBD1. From germline, CDR1 is DFQATT and CDR2 SNEGSKA (reference sequence). CDR3 length: 16 amino acids. Unmatched junction bases numbered 7, after V lost 3 bases and J lost 1 base. The CDR3 region is CSARPTGTGGTDTQYF. The CDR3 DNA follows: TGCAGTGCTAGGCCGACCGGGACAGGGGGCACAGATACGCAGTATTTT.

Details on this clonotype: Since a much larger clone is just one base distant, this may be a read error. V gene TRBV6-5 combines with J gene TRBJ2-6; a possible D gene is TRBD1 (5 bases). Trimming took off 2 bases at V and 2 bases at J, with 7 bases between the two ends. CDR1 is MNHEY, CDR2 SVGAGI, per germline. The CDR3 loop spans 15 amino acids. The CDR3, as DNA: TGTGCCAGCAGTTACAAAGGGGCTGGGGCCAACGTCCTGACTTTC. Residues: CASSYKGAGANVLTF.

J is TRBJ2-5 and V is TRBV19, with a weak D call TRBD1 (5 bases). CDR3 length: 16 amino acids. Germline V gene lookup returns CDR1 LNHDA and CDR2 SQIVND (reference sequence). V dropped 1 base and J dropped 4 bases, with 16 bases sitting between them. The CDR3 reads CASSIGIRQGGETQYF. The CDR3 coding sequence is TGTGCCAGTAGTATAGGGATTAGGCAGGGTGGAGAGACCCAGTACTTC.